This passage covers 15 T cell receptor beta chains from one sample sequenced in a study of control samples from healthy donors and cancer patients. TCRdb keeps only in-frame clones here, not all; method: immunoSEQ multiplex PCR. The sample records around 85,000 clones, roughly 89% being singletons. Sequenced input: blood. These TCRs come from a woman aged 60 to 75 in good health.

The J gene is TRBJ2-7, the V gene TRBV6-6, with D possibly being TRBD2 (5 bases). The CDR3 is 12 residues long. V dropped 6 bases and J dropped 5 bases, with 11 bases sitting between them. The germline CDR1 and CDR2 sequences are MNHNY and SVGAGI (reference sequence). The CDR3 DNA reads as TGTGCCAGCAGCCGGGGAGATCACGAGCAGTACTTC. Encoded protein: CASSRGDHEQYF.

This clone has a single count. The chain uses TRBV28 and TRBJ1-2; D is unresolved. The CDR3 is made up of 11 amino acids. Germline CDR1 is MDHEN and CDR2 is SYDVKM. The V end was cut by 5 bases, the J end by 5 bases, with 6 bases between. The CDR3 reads CASSTGYGYTF. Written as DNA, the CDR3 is TGTGCCAGCAGTACCGGGTATGGCTACACCTTC.

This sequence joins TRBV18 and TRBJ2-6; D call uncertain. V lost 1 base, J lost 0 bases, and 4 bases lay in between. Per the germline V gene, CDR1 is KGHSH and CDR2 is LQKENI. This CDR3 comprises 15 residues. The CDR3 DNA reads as TGTGCCAGCTCACCACTGAGCTCTGGGGCCAACGTCCTGACTTTC. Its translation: CASSPLSSGANVLTF.

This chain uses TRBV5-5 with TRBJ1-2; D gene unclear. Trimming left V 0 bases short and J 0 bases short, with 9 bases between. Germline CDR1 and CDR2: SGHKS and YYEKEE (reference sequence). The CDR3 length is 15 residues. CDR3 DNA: TGTGCCAGCAGCTTGGGGCCGGCTGCTAACTATGGCTACACCTTC. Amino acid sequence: CASSLGPAANYGYTF.

Here the CDR3 reads CSATLWDTQYF. In DNA form, the CDR3 reads TGCAGTGCTACACTATGGGATACGCAGTATTTT. The rearrangement links TRBV20-1 to TRBJ2-3; no clear D. The length of the CDR3 is 11 residues. Trimming removed 4 bases at V and 6 bases at J, with 8 bases between. CDR1 and CDR2 (germline): DFQATT, SNEGSKA (reference sequence).

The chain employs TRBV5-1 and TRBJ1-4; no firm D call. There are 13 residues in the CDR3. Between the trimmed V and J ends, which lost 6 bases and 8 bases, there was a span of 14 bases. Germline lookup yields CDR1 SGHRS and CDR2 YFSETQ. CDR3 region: CASKIGGTEKLFF. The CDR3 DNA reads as TGCGCCAGCAAAATAGGAGGTACCGAAAAACTGTTTTTT.

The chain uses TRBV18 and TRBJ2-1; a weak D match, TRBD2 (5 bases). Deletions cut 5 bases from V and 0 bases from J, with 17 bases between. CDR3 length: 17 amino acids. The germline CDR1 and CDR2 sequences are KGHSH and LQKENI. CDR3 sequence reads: CASSATLAPGSYNEQFF. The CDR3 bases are TGTGCCAGCTCAGCGACCCTAGCTCCGGGCTCCTACAATGAGCAGTTCTTC.

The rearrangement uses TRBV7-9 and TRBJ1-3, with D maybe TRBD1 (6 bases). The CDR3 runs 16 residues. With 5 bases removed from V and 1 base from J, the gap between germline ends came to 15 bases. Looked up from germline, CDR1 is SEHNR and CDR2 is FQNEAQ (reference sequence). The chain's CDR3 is CASSAPGEWSGNTIYF. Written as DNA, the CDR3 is TGTGCCAGCAGCGCCCCAGGGGAATGGTCTGGAAACACCATATATTTT.

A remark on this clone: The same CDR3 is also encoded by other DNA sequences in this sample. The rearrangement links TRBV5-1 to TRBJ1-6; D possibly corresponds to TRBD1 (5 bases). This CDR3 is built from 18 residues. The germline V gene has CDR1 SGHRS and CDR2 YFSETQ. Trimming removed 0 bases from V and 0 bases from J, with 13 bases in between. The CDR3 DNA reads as TGCGCCAGCAGCTTGGGAGGGGTGCGGGGCTCCTATAATTCACCCCTCCACTTT. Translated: CASSLGGVRGSYNSPLHF.

CDR3 loop: CAWSPRGSGGLGEQFF. DNA for the CDR3: TGTGCCTGGAGTCCCCGGGGTTCAGGGGGTCTAGGTGAGCAGTTCTTC. This chain uses TRBV30 with TRBJ2-1; 7 nucleotides agree with TRBD1. This CDR3 is built from 16 residues. The V gene end was trimmed by 2 bases and the J gene end by 9 bases; junction bases not matched to a gene: 16. The germline V gene encodes CDR1 GTSNPN and CDR2 SVGIG (reference sequence).

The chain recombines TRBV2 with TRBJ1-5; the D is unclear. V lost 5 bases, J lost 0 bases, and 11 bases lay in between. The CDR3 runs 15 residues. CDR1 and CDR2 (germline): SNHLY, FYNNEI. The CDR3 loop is CASSFSGYSNQPQHF. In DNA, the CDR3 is TGTGCCAGCAGTTTTTCGGGCTATAGCAATCAGCCCCAGCATTTT.

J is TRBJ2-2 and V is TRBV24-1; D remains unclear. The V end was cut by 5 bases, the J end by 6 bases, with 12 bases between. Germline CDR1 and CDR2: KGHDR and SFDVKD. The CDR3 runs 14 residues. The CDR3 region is CATSAGRTAGELFF. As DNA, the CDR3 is TGTGCCACCAGTGCAGGAAGGACGGCCGGGGAGCTGTTTTTT.

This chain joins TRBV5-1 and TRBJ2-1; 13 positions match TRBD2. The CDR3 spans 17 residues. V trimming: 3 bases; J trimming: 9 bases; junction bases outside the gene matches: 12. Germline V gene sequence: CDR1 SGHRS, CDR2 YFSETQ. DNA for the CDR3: TGCGCCAGCAGCTGGTTAACCGGGACTAGCGGGGTTGGTGAGCAGTTCTTC. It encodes CASSWLTGTSGVGEQFF.

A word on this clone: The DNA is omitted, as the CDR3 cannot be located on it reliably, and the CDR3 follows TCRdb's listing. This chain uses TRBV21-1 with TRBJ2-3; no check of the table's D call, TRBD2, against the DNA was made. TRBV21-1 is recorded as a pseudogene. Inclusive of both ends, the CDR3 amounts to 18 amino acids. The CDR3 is CASSKALDKEGRTDTQYF.

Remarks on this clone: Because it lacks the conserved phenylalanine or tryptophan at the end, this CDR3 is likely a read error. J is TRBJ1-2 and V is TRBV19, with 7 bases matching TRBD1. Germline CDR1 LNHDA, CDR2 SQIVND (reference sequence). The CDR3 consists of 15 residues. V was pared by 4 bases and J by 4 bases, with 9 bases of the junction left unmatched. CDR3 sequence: CASSKPGQPFYGYTL. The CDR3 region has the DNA TGTGCCAGTAGTAAACCGGGACAGCCTTTCTATGGCTACACCCTC.